Below are 14 T cell receptor beta chains sequenced from a single sample in a study of beta chain features in type 1 diabetes. The investigators reverse transcribed all of the isolated RNA, so they sequenced expressed TCRB transcripts. Using immunoSEQ multiplex PCR, the repertoire was profiled, and TCRdb retains in-frame clones only, with some absent. The sample shows 860,000 or so clones, roughly 17% of them seen only once. Sample: naive CD4+ T cells from blood. Source of these receptors: a woman under 30 in good health.

This clone was seen only a few times. The chain has TRBV4-1 and TRBJ2-1; 8 bases are shared with TRBD2. Germline loops: CDR1 MGHRA, CDR2 YSYEKL. The CDR3 loop spans 17 amino acids. V shed 2 bases, J shed 2 bases, and the junction held 8 bases outside the gene matches. CDR3 DNA: TGCGCCAGCAGCCAACCTACTAGCGGCCTACCCTACAATGAGCAGTTCTTC. This gives the protein CASSQPTSGLPYNEQFF.

The V and J genes are TRBV18 and TRBJ2-6; D gene ambiguous. Germline V gene sequence: CDR1 KGHSH, CDR2 LQKENI. The V end was cut by 4 bases, the J end by 0 bases, with 4 bases between. The CDR3 loop spans 14 amino acids. DNA for the CDR3: TGTGCCAGCTCACACGACTCTGGGGCCAACGTCCTGACTTTC. It is translated as CASSHDSGANVLTF.

The rearrangement links TRBV28 to TRBJ2-1, with 9 bases that match TRBD1. V shed 4 bases and J 3 bases; nucleotides not matched to a gene: 4. The CDR3 contains 15 residues. Germline V gene sequence: CDR1 MDHEN, CDR2 SYDVKM. The CDR3 sequence: CASSSGDRDYNEQFF. CDR3 bases: TGTGCCAGCAGTTCCGGGGACAGGGACTACAATGAGCAGTTCTTC.

This clone was counted a few times. This chain links TRBV29-1 with TRBJ2-7, with TRBD2 matching 10 bases. V shed 6 bases, J shed 11 bases, and the junction held 19 bases outside the gene matches. CDR3 length: 15 amino acids. CDR1 is SQVTM, CDR2 ANQGSEA, per germline. The DNA for the CDR3 is TGCAGCGTGGCGCGTCGCGAGCGGGAGGGCCTGAAGGAGTACTTC. This gives the protein CSVARREREGLKEYF.

This chain uses TRBV7-9 with TRBJ2-7; the match to TRBD2 covers 11 bases. The V segment lost 3 bases and the J segment 0 bases; nucleotides outside the gene matches: 4. The CDR3 contains 16 residues. The germline gives CDR1 SEHNR, CDR2 FQNEAQ (reference sequence). For the CDR3, the DNA is TGTGCCAGCAGCTTGGTAACTAGCGGGAGCTCCTACGAGCAGTACTTC. Protein sequence: CASSLVTSGSSYEQYF.

J is TRBJ1-1 and V is TRBV2; D remains unclear. V was shortened by 8 bases and J by 1 base, with 8 bases between the two germline ends. The length of the CDR3 is 12 residues. Per the germline V gene, CDR1 is SNHLY and CDR2 is FYNNEI. The CDR3 nucleotides read TGTGCCAGCTATCGTAGGAACACTGAAGCTTTCTTT. Amino acids: CASYRRNTEAFF.

This rearrangement joins TRBV18 to TRBJ1-1; 7 bases map to TRBD1. V was clipped by 2 bases and J by 6 bases; unmatched bases: 6. CDR3 length: 14 amino acids. Germline CDR1 reads KGHSH; CDR2 reads LQKENI. The CDR3 spells CASSPFGQAAEAFF. CDR3 coding DNA: TGTGCCAGCTCACCATTCGGACAGGCGGCTGAAGCTTTCTTT.

The J gene is TRBJ2-2, the V gene TRBV6-5, with no clear D. V was shortened by 2 bases and J by 7 bases, with 11 bases between the two germline ends. CDR3 length: 14 amino acids. CDR1 MNHEY and CDR2 SVGAGI come from the germline V gene. CDR3 sequence: CASSYRTISGELFF. The CDR3 coding sequence is TGTGCCAGCAGTTACCGTACAATAAGCGGGGAGCTGTTTTTT.

In its sample, this clone was seen a few times. The rearrangement joins TRBV7-9 to TRBJ2-1, with D maybe TRBD1 (6 bases). The CDR3 covers 14 residues. Germline CDR1 reads SEHNR; CDR2 reads FQNEAQ (reference sequence). V dropped 5 bases and J dropped 4 bases, with 12 bases sitting between them. CDR3 sequence (DNA): TGTGCCAGCAGCCGTCGACAGGAGTACAATGAGCAGTTCTTC. Protein: CASSRRQEYNEQFF.

This clone was observed a handful of times. The J gene is TRBJ2-3, the V gene TRBV6-5; possibly TRBD2 for D (6 bases). CDR3 length equals 15 residues. Trimming stripped 2 bases from V and 2 bases from J, with 11 bases between. Germline V lookup: CDR1 MNHEY, CDR2 SVGAGI. CDR3 residues: CASSYTSILTDTQYF. The CDR3 DNA is TGTGCCAGCAGTTACACTAGCATTCTCACAGATACGCAGTATTTT.

J is TRBJ2-7 and V is TRBV7-9, with D tentatively TRBD1 (6 bases). V was trimmed by 4 bases and J by 1 base, leaving 11 bases between them. There are 14 residues in the CDR3. Germline CDR1 reads SEHNR; CDR2 reads FQNEAQ (reference sequence). The CDR3 sequence: CASSSDRWSYEQYF. CDR3 nucleotide sequence: TGTGCCAGCAGCTCCGACAGGTGGTCCTACGAGCAGTACTTC.

In the case of this clone: Sequence at one end of the junction differs from germline and may be a read error. J is TRBJ1-4 and V is TRBV5-4; weak D call: TRBD1 (5 bases). This CDR3 is 15 amino acids long. Germline V gives CDR1 SGHNT, CDR2 YYREEE (reference sequence). The CDR3 is CASSHGSVGGEKLFF. CDR3 in DNA: TGCGCCAGCAGCCACGGAAGTGTGGGGGGTGAAAAACTGTTTTTT.

This clone was counted only a few times. The chain recombines TRBV5-4 with TRBJ2-3; D not certain. Trimming pared 1 base from V and 7 bases from J, leaving 13 bases between. In germline, CDR1 is SGHNT, CDR2 YYREEE (reference sequence). There are 14 residues in the CDR3. The CDR3 coding sequence is TGTGCCAGCAGCTTGTCGCAGTTTGCAAATACGCAGTATTTT. It is translated as CASSLSQFANTQYF.

The rearrangement links TRBV4-2 to TRBJ1-5, with a weak D call TRBD1 (6 bases). This CDR3 is built from 14 residues. Germline V gives CDR1 LGHNA, CDR2 YNFKEQ. V dropped 1 base and J dropped 3 bases, with 7 bases sitting between them. This CDR3 is CASSQAGDNQPQHF. The CDR3 DNA is TGTGCCAGCAGCCAAGCAGGGGACAATCAGCCCCAGCATTTT.